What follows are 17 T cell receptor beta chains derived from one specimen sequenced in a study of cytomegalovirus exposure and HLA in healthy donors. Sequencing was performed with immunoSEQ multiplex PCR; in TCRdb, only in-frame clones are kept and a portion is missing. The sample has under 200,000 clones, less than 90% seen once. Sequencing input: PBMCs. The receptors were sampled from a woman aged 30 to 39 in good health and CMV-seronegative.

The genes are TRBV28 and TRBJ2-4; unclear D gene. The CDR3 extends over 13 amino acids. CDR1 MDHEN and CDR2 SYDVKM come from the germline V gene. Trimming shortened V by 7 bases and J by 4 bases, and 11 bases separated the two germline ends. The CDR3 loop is CASIEQEKNIQYF. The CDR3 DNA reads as TGTGCCAGCATCGAGCAAGAGAAAAACATTCAGTACTTC.

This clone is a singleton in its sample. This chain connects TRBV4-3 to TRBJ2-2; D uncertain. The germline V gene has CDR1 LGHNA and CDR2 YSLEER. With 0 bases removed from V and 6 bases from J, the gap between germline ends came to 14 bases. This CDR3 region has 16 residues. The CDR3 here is CASSQENRGSSGELFF. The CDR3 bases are TGCGCCAGCAGCCAAGAAAATCGTGGGTCGTCCGGGGAGCTGTTTTTT.

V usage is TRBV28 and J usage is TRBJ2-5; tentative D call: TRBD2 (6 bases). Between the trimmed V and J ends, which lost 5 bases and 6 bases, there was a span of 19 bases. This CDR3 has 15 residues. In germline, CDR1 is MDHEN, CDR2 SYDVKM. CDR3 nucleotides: TGTGCCAGCAGTGGGGACGGGGCGGGAAGAAAGACCCAGTACTTC. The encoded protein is CASSGDGAGRKTQYF.

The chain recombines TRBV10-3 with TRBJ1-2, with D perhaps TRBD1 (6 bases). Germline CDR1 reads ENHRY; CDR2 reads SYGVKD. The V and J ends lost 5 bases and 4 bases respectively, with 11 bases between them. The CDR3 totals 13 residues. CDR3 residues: CAISSTGLYGYTF. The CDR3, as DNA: TGTGCCATCAGTTCTACAGGGCTCTATGGCTACACCTTC.

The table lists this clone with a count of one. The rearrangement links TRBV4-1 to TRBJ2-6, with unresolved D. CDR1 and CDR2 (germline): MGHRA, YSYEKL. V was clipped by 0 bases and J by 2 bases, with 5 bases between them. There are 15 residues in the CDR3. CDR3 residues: CASSQDWTGANVLTF. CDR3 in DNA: TGCGCCAGCAGCCAAGACTGGACTGGGGCCAACGTCCTGACTTTC.

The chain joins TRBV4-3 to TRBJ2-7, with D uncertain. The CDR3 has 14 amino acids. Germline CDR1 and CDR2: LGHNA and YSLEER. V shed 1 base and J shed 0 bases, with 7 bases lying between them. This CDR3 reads CASSQAQSSYEQYF. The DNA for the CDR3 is TGCGCCAGCAGCCAAGCCCAGAGCTCCTACGAGCAGTACTTC.

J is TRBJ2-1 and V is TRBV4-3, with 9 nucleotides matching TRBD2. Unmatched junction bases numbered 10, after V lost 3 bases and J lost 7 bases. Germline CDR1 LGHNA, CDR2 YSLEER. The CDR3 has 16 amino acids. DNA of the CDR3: TGCGCCAGCAGCCACCACGGGGCGGGAGGGTGGAATGAGCAGTTCTTC. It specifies CASSHHGAGGWNEQFF.

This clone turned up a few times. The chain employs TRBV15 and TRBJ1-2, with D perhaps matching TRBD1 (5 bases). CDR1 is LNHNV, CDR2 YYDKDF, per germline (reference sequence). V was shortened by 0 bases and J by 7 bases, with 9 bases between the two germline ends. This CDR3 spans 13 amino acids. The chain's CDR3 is CATSREGVGGYTF. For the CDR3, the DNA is TGTGCCACCAGCAGAGAGGGGGTTGGTGGCTACACCTTC.

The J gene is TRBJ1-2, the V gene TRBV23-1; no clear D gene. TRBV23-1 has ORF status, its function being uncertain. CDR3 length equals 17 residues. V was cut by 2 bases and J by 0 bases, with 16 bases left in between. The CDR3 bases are TGCGCCAGCAGTCAAACCCCCCAGGCAGACACTAACTATGGCTACACCTTC. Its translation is CASSQTPQADTNYGYTF.

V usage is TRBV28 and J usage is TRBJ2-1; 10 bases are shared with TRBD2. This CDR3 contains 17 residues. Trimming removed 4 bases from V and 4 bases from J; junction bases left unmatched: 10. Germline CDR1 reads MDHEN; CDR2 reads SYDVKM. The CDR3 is CASSSFLAGVRYNEQFF. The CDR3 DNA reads TGTGCCAGCAGTTCCTTTCTAGCGGGAGTGCGATACAATGAGCAGTTCTTC.

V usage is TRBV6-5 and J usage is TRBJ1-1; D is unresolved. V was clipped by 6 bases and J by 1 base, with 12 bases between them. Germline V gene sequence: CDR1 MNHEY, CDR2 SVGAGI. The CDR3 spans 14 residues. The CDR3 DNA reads TGTGCCAGCAGCCCACGTCGGGGGAACACTGAAGCTTTCTTT. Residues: CASSPRRGNTEAFF.

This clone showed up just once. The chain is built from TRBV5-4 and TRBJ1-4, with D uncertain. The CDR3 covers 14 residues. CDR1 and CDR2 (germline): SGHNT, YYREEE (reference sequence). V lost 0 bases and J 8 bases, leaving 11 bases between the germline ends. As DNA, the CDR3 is TGTGCCAGCAGCTTGGGACCCTTGGGGGAAAAACTGTTTTTT. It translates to CASSLGPLGEKLFF.

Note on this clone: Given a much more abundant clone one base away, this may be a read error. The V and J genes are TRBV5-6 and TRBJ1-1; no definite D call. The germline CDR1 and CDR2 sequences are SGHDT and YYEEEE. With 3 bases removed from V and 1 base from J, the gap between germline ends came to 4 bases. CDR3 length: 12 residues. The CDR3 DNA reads TGTGCCAGCAGCTACGAGAACACTGAAGCTTTCTTT. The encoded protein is CASSYENTEAFF.

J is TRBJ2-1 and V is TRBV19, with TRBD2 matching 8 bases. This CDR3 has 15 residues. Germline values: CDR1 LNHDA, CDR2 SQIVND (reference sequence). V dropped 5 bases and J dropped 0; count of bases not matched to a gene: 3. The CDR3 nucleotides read TGTGCCAGTAGTGCGGGGACTAGCTCCTACAATGAGCAGTTCTTC. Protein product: CASSAGTSSYNEQFF.

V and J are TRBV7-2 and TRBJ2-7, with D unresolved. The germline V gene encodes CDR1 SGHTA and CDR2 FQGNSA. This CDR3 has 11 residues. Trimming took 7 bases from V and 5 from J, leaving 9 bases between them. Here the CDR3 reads CASTILDEQYF. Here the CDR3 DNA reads TGTGCCAGCACGATCCTGGACGAGCAGTACTTC.

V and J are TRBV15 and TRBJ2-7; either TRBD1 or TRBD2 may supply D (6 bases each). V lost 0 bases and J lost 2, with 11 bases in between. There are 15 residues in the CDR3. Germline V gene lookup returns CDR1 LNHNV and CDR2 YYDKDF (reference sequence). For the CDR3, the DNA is TGTGCCACCAGCAGAGATCCGAGGGGGGCCTACGAGCAGTACTTC. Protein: CATSRDPRGAYEQYF.

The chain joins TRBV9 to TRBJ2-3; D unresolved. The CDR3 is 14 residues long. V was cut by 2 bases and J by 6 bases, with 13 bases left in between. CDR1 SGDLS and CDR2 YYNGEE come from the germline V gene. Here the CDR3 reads CASSVLRLGDTQYF. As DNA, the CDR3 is TGTGCCAGCAGCGTTCTACGTCTCGGCGATACGCAGTATTTT.